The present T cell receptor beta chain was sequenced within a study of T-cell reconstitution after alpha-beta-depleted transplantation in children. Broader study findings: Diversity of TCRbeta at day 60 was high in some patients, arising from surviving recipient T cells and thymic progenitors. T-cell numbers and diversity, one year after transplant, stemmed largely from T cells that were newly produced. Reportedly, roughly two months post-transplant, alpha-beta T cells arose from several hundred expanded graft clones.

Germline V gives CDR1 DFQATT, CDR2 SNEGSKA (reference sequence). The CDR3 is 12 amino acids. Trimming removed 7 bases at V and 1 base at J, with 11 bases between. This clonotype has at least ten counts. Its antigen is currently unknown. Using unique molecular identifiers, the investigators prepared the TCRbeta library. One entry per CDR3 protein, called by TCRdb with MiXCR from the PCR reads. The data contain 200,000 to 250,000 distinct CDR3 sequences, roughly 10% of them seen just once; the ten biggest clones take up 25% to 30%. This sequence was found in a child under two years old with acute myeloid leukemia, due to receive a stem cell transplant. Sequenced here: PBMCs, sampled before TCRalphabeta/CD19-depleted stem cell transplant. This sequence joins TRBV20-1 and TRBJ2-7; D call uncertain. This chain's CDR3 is CSGNDPSYEQYF. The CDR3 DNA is TGCAGTGGTAATGACCCTTCCTACGAGCAGTACTTC.